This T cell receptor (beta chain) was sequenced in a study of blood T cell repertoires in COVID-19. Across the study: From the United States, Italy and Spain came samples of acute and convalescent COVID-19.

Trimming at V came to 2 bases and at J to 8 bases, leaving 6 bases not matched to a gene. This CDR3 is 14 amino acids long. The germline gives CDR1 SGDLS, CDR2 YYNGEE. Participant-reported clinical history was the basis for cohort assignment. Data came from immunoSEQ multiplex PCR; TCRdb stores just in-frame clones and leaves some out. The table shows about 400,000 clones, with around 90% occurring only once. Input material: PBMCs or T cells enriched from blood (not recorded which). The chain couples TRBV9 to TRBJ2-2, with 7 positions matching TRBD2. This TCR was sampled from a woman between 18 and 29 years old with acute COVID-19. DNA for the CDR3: TGTGCCAGCAGCGTTCGACTAGCAGGTGGGGAGCTGTTTTTT. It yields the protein CASSVRLAGGELFF. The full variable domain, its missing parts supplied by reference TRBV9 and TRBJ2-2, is DSGVTQTPKHLITATGQRVTLRCSPRSGDLSVYWYQQSLDQGLQFLIQYYNGEERAKGNILERFSAQQFPDLHSELNLSSLELGDSALYFCASSVRLAGGELFFGEGSRLTVL.